This T cell receptor beta chain derives from a study of blood T cell repertoires in COVID-19. Only a few counts were recorded for this clone. TCRdb keeps only in-frame clones here, not all; method: immunoSEQ multiplex PCR. The sample shows under 200,000 clones, approximately 90% of them seen only once. The CDR3 runs to 14 residues. Trimming cost V 6 bases and J 1 base, with 9 bases left between them. Germline V CDR1 and CDR2: MNHNY, SVGAGI (reference sequence). The sequence was collected from a man aged 45-65 years with acute or convalescent COVID-19. The sequencing input was peripheral blood. The chain has TRBV6-6 and TRBJ2-2, with a weak D call TRBD2 (7 bases). The CDR3 region is CASRGGENTGELFF. The CDR3 DNA follows: TGTGCCAGCAGAGGGGGGGAGAACACCGGGGAGCTGTTTTTT.